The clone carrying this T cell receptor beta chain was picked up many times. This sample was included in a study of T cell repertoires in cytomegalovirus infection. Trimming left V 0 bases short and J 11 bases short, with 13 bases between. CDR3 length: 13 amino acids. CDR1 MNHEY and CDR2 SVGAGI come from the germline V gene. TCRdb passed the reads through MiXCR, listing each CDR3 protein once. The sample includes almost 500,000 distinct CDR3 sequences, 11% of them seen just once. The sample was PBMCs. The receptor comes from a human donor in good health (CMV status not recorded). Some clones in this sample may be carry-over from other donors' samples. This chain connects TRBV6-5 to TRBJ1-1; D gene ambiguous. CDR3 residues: CASSYSSRQLAFF. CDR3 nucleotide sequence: TGTGCCAGCAGTTACTCGAGTCGGCAGTTGGCTTTCTTT.